The 4 T cell receptor beta chains below come from one sample, sequenced in a study of OX40 agonist ivuxolimab in advanced cancers. Library construction relied on the immunoSEQ multiplex PCR assay. The clones in this table, taken by TCRdb from immuneACCESS, are in-frame only. Not every clone is retained; where verified, under half of the shortfall comes from an unresolved V gene, and the cause of the rest is unknown. In this sample the table shows some 86,000 clones, about 90% of which occur a single time. Approximately 8.4% of the sample is taken by the ten largest. Specimen: CD4+ or CD8+ T cells sorted from blood, collected in a trial of the OX40 agonist ivuxolimab. The receptors shown here come from an adult with an advanced solid tumor such as melanoma, head and neck, liver or kidney cancer.

The rearrangement joins TRBV2 to TRBJ2-1; 10 positions match TRBD2. V was pared by 3 bases and J by 2 bases, with 1 base of the junction left unmatched. CDR1 SNHLY and CDR2 FYNNEI come from the germline V gene. CDR3 length equals 15 residues. The DNA of the CDR3 is TGTGCCAGCAGTGATACTAGCGGGACCTACAATGAGCAGTTCTTC. This sequence encodes CASSDTSGTYNEQFF.

This rearrangement joins TRBV2 to TRBJ2-7; perhaps TRBD2 as D (5 bases). Trimming left V 7 bases short and J 6 bases short, with 7 bases between. Germline V gene lookup returns CDR1 SNHLY and CDR2 FYNNEI. The CDR3 is 10 amino acids. The CDR3 loop reads CASKAGEQYF. The CDR3 DNA follows: TGTGCCAGCAAGGCGGGCGAGCAGTACTTC.

This rearrangement joins TRBV28 to TRBJ2-3; TRBD2 matches 13 bases. The length of the CDR3 is 18 residues. J gave up 2 bases and V 4 bases, and 9 bases lay outside the gene matches. The germline gives CDR1 MDHEN, CDR2 SYDVKM. Here the CDR3 DNA reads TGTGCCAGCAGTTCACCTAGGACTAGCGGGAGACTCACAGATACGCAGTATTTT. The encoded protein is CASSSPRTSGRLTDTQYF.

This chain uses TRBV11-2 with TRBJ2-7, with D perhaps matching TRBD1 (6 bases). The ends were cut back, 5 bases at V and 4 bases at J, with 9 bases in the middle. Germline CDR1 SGHAT, CDR2 FQNNGV. This CDR3 contains 12 residues. The CDR3 DNA reads TGTGCCAGCAGCCAACAGGGTTACGAGCAGTACTTC. Residues: CASSQQGYEQYF.